The T cell receptor (beta chain) described here comes from a study of CD8+ T cells in alopecia areata. Study-wide results and limits: Elevated clonality characterized lesional scalp relative to normal scalp, particularly in alopecia totalis/universalis. Tofacitinib yielded significantly lower scalp clonality and fewer expanded CD8+ clones among the top 100.

Treatment noted: oral pan-JAK inhibitor, 5-10 mg twice daily. Both peripheral blood and punch biopsies of lesional scalp skin were obtained from patients who had alopecia areata. RNA extraction was followed by reverse transcription into cDNA, which acted as the sequencing template. Only in-frame clones appear in the TCRdb table, and some are missing; sequencing was by immunoSEQ multiplex PCR. The sample consists of some 150,000 clones, roughly 60% of them appearing once. This clone has just one count. Its target is not known. Germline loops: CDR1 GTSNPN, CDR2 SVGIG (reference sequence). J lost 7 bases, V lost 4 bases, and 9 bases had no gene match. This CDR3 contains 13 residues.

This chain links TRBV30 with TRBJ1-2; TRBD1 aligns across 7 bases. The sequencing used CD4+ T cells sorted from blood, collected at roughly week 58, from a patient treated with tofacitinib. This sequence was found in a human donor with alopecia areata. CDR3 nucleotide sequence: TGTGCCTGGAATATACCAGGGGGTTCTGGCTACACCTTC. This sequence encodes CAWNIPGGSGYTF.